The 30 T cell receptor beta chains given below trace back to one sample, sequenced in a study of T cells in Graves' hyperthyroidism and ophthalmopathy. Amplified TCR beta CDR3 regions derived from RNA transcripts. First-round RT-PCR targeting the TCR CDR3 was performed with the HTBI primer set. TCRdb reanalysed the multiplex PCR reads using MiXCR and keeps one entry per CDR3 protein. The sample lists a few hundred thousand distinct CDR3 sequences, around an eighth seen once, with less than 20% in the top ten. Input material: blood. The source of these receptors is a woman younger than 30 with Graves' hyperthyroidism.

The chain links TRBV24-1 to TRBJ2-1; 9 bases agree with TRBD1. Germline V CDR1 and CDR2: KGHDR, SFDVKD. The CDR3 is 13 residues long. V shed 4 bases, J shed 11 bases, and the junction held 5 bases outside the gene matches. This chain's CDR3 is CATSEPQGAQQFF. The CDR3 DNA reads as TGTGCCACCAGTGAACCACAGGGGGCTCAGCAGTTCTTC.

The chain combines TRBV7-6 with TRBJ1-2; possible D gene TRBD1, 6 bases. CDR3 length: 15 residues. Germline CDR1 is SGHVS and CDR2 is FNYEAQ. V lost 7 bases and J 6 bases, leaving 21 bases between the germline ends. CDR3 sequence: CASTLIPTGPDGYTF. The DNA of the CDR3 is TGTGCCAGCACCCTAATCCCGACAGGTCCCGATGGCTACACCTTC.

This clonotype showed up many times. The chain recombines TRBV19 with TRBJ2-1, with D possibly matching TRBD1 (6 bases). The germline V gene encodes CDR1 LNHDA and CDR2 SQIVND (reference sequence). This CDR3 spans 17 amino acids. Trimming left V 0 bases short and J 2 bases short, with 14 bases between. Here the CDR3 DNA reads TGTGCCAGTAGTATAGATCGTGGGGGCACGGCCTACAATGAGCAGTTCTTC. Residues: CASSIDRGGTAYNEQFF.

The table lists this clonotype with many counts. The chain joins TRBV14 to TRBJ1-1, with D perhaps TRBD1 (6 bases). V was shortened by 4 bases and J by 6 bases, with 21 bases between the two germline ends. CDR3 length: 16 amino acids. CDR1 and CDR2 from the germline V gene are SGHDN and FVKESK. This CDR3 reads CASSRAKGTPKSEAFF. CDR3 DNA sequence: TGTGCCAGCAGCCGAGCCAAAGGGACACCCAAGTCTGAAGCTTTCTTT.

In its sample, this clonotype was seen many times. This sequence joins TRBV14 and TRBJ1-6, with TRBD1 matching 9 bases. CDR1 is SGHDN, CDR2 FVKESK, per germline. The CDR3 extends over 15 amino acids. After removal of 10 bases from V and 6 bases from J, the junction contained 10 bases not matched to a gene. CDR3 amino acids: CATRTGTGFNSPLHF. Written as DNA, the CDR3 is TGTGCCACTCGGACCGGGACAGGGTTTAATTCACCCCTCCACTTT.

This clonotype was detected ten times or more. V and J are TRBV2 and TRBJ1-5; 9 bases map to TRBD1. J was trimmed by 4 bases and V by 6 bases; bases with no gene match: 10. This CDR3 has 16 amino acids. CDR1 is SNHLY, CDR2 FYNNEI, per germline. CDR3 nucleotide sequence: TGTGCCAGCAGGACTCGGACAGGGGAGATAAATCAGCCCCAGCATTTT. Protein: CASRTRTGEINQPQHF.

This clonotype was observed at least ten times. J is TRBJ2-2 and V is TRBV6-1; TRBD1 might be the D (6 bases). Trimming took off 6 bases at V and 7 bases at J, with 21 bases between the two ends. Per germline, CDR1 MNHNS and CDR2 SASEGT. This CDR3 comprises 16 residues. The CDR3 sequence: CASRGTVLGRGGELFF. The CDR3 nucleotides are TGTGCCAGCAGGGGCACGGTCCTAGGCAGGGGCGGGGAGCTGTTTTTT.

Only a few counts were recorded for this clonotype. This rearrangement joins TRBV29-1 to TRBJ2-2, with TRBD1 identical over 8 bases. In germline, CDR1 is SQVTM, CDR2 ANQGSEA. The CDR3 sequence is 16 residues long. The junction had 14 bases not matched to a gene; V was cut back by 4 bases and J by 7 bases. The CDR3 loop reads CSVGGSGTGVGGELFF. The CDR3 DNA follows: TGCAGCGTTGGTGGGTCCGGGACAGGAGTTGGCGGGGAGCTGTTTTTT.

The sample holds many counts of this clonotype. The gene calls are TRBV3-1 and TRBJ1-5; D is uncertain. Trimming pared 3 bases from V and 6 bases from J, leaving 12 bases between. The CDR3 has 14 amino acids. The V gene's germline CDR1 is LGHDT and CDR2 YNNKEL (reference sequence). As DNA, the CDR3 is TGTGCCAGCAGCCAGTATGGATCTGGTCAGCCCCAGCATTTT. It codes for CASSQYGSGQPQHF.

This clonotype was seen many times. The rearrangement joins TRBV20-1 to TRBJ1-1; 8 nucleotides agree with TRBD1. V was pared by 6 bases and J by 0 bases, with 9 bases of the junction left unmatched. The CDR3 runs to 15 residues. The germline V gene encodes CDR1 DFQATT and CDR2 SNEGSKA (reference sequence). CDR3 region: CSAESGGVMNTEAFF. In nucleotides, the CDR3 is TGCAGTGCCGAGTCAGGGGGCGTCATGAACACTGAAGCTTTCTTT.

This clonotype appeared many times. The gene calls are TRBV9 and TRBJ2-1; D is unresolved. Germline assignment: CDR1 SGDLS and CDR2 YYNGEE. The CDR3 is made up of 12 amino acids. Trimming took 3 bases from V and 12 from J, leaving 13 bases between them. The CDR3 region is CASSASSHVQFF. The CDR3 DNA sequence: TGTGCCAGCAGCGCAAGTTCCCACGTGCAGTTCTTC.

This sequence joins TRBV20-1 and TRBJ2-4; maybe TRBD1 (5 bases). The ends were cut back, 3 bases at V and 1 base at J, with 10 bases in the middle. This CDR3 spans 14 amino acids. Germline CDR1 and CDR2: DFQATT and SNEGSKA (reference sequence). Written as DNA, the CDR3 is TGCAGTGCTAGGGGTTCAGGGGCCAAAAACATTCAGTACTTC. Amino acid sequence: CSARGSGAKNIQYF.

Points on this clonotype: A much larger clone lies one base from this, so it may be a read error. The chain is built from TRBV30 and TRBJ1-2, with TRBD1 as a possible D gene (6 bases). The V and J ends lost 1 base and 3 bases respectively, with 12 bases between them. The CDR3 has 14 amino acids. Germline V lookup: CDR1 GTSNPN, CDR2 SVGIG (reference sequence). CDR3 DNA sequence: TGTGCCTGGAGTGAACGACAGGTCTACTATGGCTACACCTTC. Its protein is CAWSERQVYYGYTF. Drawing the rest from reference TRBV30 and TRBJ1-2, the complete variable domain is SQTIHQWPATLVQPVGSPLSLECTVEGTSNPNLYWYRQAAGRGLQLLFYSVGIGQISSEVPQNLSASRPQDRQFILSSKKLLLSDSGFYLCAWSERQVYYGYTFGSGTRLTVV.

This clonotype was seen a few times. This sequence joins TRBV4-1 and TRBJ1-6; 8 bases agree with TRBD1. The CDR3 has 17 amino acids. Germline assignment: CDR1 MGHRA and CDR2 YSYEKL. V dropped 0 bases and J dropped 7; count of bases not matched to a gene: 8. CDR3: CASSQDGQGARNSPLHF. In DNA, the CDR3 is TGCGCCAGCAGCCAAGATGGGCAGGGGGCCAGGAATTCACCCCTCCACTTT.

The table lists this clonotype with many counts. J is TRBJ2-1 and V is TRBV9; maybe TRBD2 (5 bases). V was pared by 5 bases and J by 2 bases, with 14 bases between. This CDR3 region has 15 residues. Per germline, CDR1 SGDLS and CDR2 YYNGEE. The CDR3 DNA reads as TGTGCCAGCAGAAATGAGCGGAGCCCCTACAATGAGCAGTTCTTC. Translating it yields CASRNERSPYNEQFF.

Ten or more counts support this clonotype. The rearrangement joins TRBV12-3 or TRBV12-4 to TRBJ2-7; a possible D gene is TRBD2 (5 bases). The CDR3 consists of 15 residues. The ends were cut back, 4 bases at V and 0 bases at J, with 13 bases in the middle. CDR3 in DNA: TGTGCCAGCAGTTCTATCTGGAGGAGCTCCTACGAGCAGTACTTC. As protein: CASSSIWRSSYEQYF.

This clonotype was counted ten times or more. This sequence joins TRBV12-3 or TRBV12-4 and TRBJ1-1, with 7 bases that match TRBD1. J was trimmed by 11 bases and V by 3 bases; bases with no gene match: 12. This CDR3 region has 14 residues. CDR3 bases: TGTGCCAGCAGTTTTAGGGGAGAGACAGGGAAGGCTTTCTTT. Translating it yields CASSFRGETGKAFF.

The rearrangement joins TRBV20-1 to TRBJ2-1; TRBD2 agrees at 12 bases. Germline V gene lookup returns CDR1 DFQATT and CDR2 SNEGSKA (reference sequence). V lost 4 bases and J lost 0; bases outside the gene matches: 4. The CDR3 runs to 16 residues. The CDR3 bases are TGCAGTGCTAACCCGACTAGCGGGAGCTCCTACAATGAGCAGTTCTTC. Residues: CSANPTSGSSYNEQFF.

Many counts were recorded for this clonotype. The CDR3 is CAIRIDSNYGYTF. CDR3 DNA: TGTGCCATCAGAATTGATTCTAACTATGGCTACACCTTC. The V and J genes are TRBV10-3 and TRBJ1-2; D gene unclear. V lost 6 bases and J 0 bases, leaving 8 bases between the germline ends. There are 13 residues in the CDR3. Germline CDR1 ENHRY, CDR2 SYGVKD.

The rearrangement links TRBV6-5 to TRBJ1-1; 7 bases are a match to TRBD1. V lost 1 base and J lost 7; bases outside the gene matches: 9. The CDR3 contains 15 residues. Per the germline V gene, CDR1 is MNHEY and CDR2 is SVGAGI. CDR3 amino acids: CASSYLTGNGNEAFF. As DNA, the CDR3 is TGTGCCAGCAGTTACTTGACAGGGAATGGGAATGAAGCTTTCTTT.

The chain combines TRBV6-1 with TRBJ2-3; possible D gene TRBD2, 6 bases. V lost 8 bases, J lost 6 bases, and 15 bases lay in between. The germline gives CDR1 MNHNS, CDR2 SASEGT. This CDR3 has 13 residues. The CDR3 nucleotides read TGTGCCAGCGGGCGGGGAGAAGGCGATACGCAGTATTTT. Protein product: CASGRGEGDTQYF.

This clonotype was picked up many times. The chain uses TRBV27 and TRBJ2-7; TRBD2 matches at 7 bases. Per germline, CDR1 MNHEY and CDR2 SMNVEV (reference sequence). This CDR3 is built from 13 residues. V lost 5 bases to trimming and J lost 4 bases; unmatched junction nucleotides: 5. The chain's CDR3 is CASSPGLSYEQYF. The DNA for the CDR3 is TGTGCCAGCAGTCCGGGACTATCTTACGAGCAGTACTTC.

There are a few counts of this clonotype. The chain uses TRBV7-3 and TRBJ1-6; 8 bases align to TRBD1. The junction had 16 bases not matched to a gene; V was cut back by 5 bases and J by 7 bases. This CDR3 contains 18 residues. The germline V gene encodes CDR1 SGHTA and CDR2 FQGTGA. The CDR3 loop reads CASSRTGTGSVENSPLHF. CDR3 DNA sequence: TGTGCCAGCAGCAGAACCGGGACAGGTTCAGTAGAGAATTCACCCCTCCACTTT.

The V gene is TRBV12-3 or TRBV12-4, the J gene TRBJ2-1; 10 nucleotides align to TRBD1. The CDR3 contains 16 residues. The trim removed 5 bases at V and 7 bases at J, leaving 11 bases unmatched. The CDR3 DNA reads TGTGCCAGCAGTCCCCTGATTTCGGGACAGGGGAATGAGCAGTTCTTC. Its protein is CASSPLISGQGNEQFF.

CDR3 loop: CATITGHRSYEQYF. In DNA form, the CDR3 reads TGTGCCACCATAACTGGCCATAGATCCTACGAGCAGTACTTC. The rearrangement links TRBV6-1 to TRBJ2-7; D gene unclear. V lost 10 bases, J lost 1 base, and 17 bases lay in between. Per the germline V gene, CDR1 is MNHNS and CDR2 is SASEGT. The CDR3 contains 14 residues.

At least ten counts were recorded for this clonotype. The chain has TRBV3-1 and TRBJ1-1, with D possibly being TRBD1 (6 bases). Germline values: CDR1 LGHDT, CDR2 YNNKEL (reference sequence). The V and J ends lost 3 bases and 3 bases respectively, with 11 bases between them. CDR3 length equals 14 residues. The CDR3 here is CASSHQGRYTEAFF. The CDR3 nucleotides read TGTGCCAGCAGCCACCAGGGGAGGTACACTGAAGCTTTCTTT. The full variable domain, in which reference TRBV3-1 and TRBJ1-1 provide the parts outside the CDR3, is DTAVSQTPKYLVTQMGNDKSIKCEQNLGHDTMYWYKQDSKKFLKIMFSYNNKELIINETVPNRFSPKSPDKAHLNLHINSLELGDSAVYFCASSHQGRYTEAFFGQGTRLTVV.

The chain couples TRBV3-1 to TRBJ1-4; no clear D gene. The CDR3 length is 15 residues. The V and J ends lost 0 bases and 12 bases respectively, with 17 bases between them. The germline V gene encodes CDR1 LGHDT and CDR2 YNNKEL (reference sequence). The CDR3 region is CASSQEFWGFGELFF. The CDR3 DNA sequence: TGTGCCAGCAGCCAAGAATTCTGGGGTTTTGGCGAACTGTTTTTT.

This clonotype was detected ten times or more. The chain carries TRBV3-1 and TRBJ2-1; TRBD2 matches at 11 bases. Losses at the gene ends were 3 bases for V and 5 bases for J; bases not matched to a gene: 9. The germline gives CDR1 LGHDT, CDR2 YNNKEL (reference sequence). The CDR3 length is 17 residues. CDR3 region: CASSQASSGRFNNEQFF. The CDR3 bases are TGTGCCAGCAGCCAGGCCTCTAGCGGGAGGTTCAACAATGAGCAGTTCTTC.

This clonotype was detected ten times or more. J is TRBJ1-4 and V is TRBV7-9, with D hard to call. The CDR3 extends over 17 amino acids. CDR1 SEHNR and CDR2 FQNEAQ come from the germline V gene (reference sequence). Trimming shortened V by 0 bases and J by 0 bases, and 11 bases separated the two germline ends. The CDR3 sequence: CASSLAPGSPTNEKLFF. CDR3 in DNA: TGTGCCAGCAGCTTAGCGCCCGGCAGTCCAACTAATGAAAAACTGTTTTTT.

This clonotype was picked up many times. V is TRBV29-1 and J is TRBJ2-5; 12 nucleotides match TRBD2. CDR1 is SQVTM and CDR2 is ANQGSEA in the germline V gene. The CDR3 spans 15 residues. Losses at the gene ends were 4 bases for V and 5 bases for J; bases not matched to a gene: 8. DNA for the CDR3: TGCAGCGTTGCGACTAGCGGGAGAAGGGGGGAGACCCAGTACTTC. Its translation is CSVATSGRRGETQYF.